A single sample is the source of the 26 T cell receptor beta chains below, sequenced in a study of T cell repertoires in cytomegalovirus infection. One entry per CDR3 protein results from TCRdb running MiXCR on the reads. The profile shows approximately 89,000 distinct CDR3 sequences, more than 20% of them singletons. No antigen has been identified for these receptors. This specimen consisted of CD8+ T cells from cultured PBMCs, obtained from culture after CMV antigen stimulation. Every receptor here comes from a human donor in good health (CMV status not recorded). Some clones in this sample may be carry-over from other donors' samples.

This clonotype has more than one count but fewer than ten. The gene calls are TRBV19 and TRBJ1-5, with 7 bases fitting TRBD1. V was clipped by 4 bases and J by 4 bases; unmatched bases: 13. The CDR3 runs to 17 residues. Germline assignment: CDR1 LNHDA and CDR2 SQIVND (reference sequence). The CDR3 sequence is CASSTSTGQRRNQPQHF. The CDR3, as DNA: TGTGCCAGTAGTACCAGTACGGGACAGCGGAGAAATCAGCCCCAGCATTTT.

V gene TRBV4-2 combines with J gene TRBJ2-5, with TRBD1 matching 7 bases. The CDR3 is made up of 17 amino acids. Germline CDR1 LGHNA, CDR2 YNFKEQ. Germline trimming cut 4 bases from V and 0 bases from J; bases unmatched to any gene: 11. The CDR3 sequence is CASSPRSIGTDQETQYF. The CDR3 bases are TGTGCCAGCAGCCCCAGAAGCATCGGGACAGACCAAGAGACCCAGTACTTC.

The chain links TRBV19 to TRBJ1-1; maybe TRBD1 (5 bases). The CDR3 length is 13 residues. CDR1 and CDR2 from the germline V gene are LNHDA and SQIVND (reference sequence). Between the trimmed V and J ends, which lost 3 bases and 4 bases, there was a span of 9 bases. Written as DNA, the CDR3 is TGTGCCAGTAGTATTGGGACGGGCACTGAAGCTTTCTTT. Protein sequence: CASSIGTGTEAFF.

The V call is TRBV20-1, the J call TRBJ2-1, with D perhaps TRBD1 (5 bases). V lost 7 bases to trimming and J lost 1 base, with 11 bases between them. The germline V gene has CDR1 DFQATT and CDR2 SNEGSKA (reference sequence). This CDR3 has 13 amino acids. CDR3 coding DNA: TGCAGTGTGCAGGGTTGGTCCTACAATGAGCAGTTCTTC. It specifies CSVQGWSYNEQFF.

This clonotype occurred a few times. The chain couples TRBV6-6 to TRBJ2-5; D is undetermined. CDR3 size: 13 residues. Germline assignment: CDR1 MNHNY and CDR2 SVGAGI (reference sequence). The ends were cut back, 6 bases at V and 2 bases at J, with 10 bases in the middle. The CDR3 region is CASSYQLQETQYF. The CDR3 nucleotides read TGTGCCAGCAGCTACCAACTGCAAGAGACCCAGTACTTC.

In this sample, this clonotype turned up a few times. V gene TRBV28 combines with J gene TRBJ2-5; 8 nucleotides align to TRBD1. Trimming removed 7 bases from V and 1 base from J; junction bases left unmatched: 5. Germline CDR1 MDHEN, CDR2 SYDVKM. This CDR3 has 14 amino acids. This CDR3 is CASTLTGGQETQYF. The CDR3 DNA follows: TGTGCCAGCACTCTTACAGGGGGCCAAGAGACCCAGTACTTC. Supplemented by reference TRBV28 and TRBJ2-5, the full variable domain reads DVKVTQSSRYLVKRTGEKVFLECVQDMDHENMFWYRQDPGLGLRLIYFSYDVKMKEKGDIPEGYSVSREKKERFSLILESASTNQTSMYLCASTLTGGQETQYFGPGTRLLVL.

At least ten counts were recorded for this clonotype. The CDR3 sequence: CASSSRQASSYNEQFF. As DNA, the CDR3 is TGTGCCAGCAGTTCCCGACAGGCTAGCTCCTACAATGAGCAGTTCTTC. The chain couples TRBV27 to TRBJ2-1, with D possibly matching TRBD1 (6 bases). Trimming took 4 bases from V and 0 from J, leaving 13 bases between them. CDR3 size: 16 residues. The germline CDR1 and CDR2 sequences are MNHEY and SMNVEV (reference sequence).

This clonotype came up many times. The genes are TRBV5-5 and TRBJ1-1; 10 bases line up with TRBD1. Germline V gene sequence: CDR1 SGHKS, CDR2 YYEKEE (reference sequence). J gave up 4 bases and V 5 bases, and 5 bases lay outside the gene matches. The CDR3 runs to 14 residues. This CDR3 is CASSSGTGVTEAFF. The DNA for the CDR3 is TGTGCCAGCAGTTCCGGGACAGGGGTCACTGAAGCTTTCTTT.

This clonotype was observed a handful of times. This CDR3 is CASSLAVGQGTEQYF. CDR3 nucleotide sequence: TGTGCCAGCAGCTTAGCGGTAGGACAGGGCACCGAGCAGTACTTC. The chain uses TRBV7-6 and TRBJ2-7, with 8 nucleotides matching TRBD1. CDR3 length: 15 amino acids. Trimming removed 0 bases from V and 6 bases from J; junction bases left unmatched: 7. Looked up from germline, CDR1 is SGHVS and CDR2 is FNYEAQ.

This clonotype was counted ten times or more. J is TRBJ2-1 and V is TRBV7-2, with D possibly being TRBD2 (5 bases). This CDR3 comprises 16 residues. Germline CDR1 and CDR2: SGHTA and FQGNSA. The germline V and J ends were trimmed by 2 bases and 0 bases, with 11 bases remaining between them. The CDR3 bases are TGTGCCAGCAGCTTAATTGGGGAGAGCTCCTACAATGAGCAGTTCTTC. Amino acid sequence: CASSLIGESSYNEQFF. Filled out from reference TRBV7-2 and TRBJ2-1, the complete variable domain reads GAGVSQSPSNKVTEKGKDVELRCDPISGHTALYWYRQSLGQGLEFLIYFQGNSAPDKSGLPSDRFSAERTGGSVSTLTIQRTQQEDSAVYLCASSLIGESSYNEQFFGPGTRLTVL.

This clonotype has only a few counts. The chain employs TRBV10-3 and TRBJ2-1; 10 bases match TRBD2. Trimming took 2 bases from V and 15 from J; bases not matched to a gene: 10. CDR3 length: 14 amino acids. The germline CDR1 and CDR2 sequences are ENHRY and SYGVKD. The CDR3, as DNA: TGTGCCATCAGTGAGGCTAGCGGGGGTCAAAGGGGGTTCTTC. It codes for CAISEASGGQRGFF.

V usage is TRBV27 and J usage is TRBJ2-1; D gene uncertain. V lost 10 bases and J lost 5, with 9 bases in between. This CDR3 contains 11 residues. CDR1 MNHEY and CDR2 SMNVEV come from the germline V gene (reference sequence). CDR3 in amino acids: CATFGDNEQFF. Here the CDR3 DNA reads TGTGCCACCTTTGGGGACAATGAGCAGTTCTTC.

The CDR3 DNA sequence: TGTGCCAGCAGTGAAGACCAGAACAATGAGCAGTTCTTC. Translation: CASSEDQNNEQFF. The rearrangement joins TRBV6-4 to TRBJ2-1; D is undetermined. There are 13 residues in the CDR3. Per the germline V gene, CDR1 is MRHNA and CDR2 is SNTAGT. Between the trimmed V and J ends, which lost 3 bases and 5 bases, there was a span of 8 bases.

This clonotype came up many times. The chain employs TRBV11-2 and TRBJ1-1; D might be TRBD1 (5 bases). In germline, CDR1 is SGHAT, CDR2 FQNNGV. There are 15 residues in the CDR3. V was shortened by 1 base and J by 3 bases, with 12 bases between the two germline ends. CDR3 sequence reads: CASSLGGRVDTEAFF. CDR3 DNA sequence: TGTGCCAGCAGCTTAGGAGGCAGGGTGGACACTGAAGCTTTCTTT.

This clonotype showed up many times. This sequence joins TRBV7-6 and TRBJ2-7, with D possibly TRBD1 on 6 matching bases. CDR3 length equals 15 residues. With 1 base removed from V and 0 bases from J, the gap between germline ends came to 10 bases. The V gene's germline CDR1 is SGHVS and CDR2 FNYEAQ. CDR3 region: CASSLDQGSSYEQYF. DNA of the CDR3: TGTGCCAGCAGCTTAGACCAGGGGTCCTCCTACGAGCAGTACTTC. Drawing the rest from reference TRBV7-6 and TRBJ2-7, the complete variable domain is GAGVSQSPRYKVTKRGQDVALRCDPISGHVSLYWYRQALGQGPEFLTYFNYEAQQDKSGLPNDRFSAERPEGSISTLTIQRTEQRDSAMYRCASSLDQGSSYEQYFGPGTRLTVT.

On this clonotype itself: It may be a read error: a sequence one base away is much more abundant. This chain links TRBV6-2 or TRBV6-3 with TRBJ1-1, with 10 bases that match TRBD1. This CDR3 is 15 amino acids long. Germline V gene sequence: CDR1 MNHEY, CDR2 SVGEGT. The V gene end was trimmed by 6 bases and the J gene end by 1 base; junction bases not matched to a gene: 5. CDR3 nucleotide sequence: TGTGCCAGCAGGACAGGGGGCTGGACGAACACTGAAGCTTTCTTT. As protein: CASRTGGWTNTEAFF.

This chain uses TRBV14 with TRBJ1-1; possibly TRBD1 for D (6 bases). The V gene's germline CDR1 is SGHDN and CDR2 FVKESK. The V gene lost 1 base and the J gene lost 10 bases, with 13 bases spanning the gap. CDR3 size: 13 residues. The CDR3 DNA reads TGTGCCAGCAGCCAAGGAACTAGCAGGGGAGCTTTCTTT. Translated, it gives CASSQGTSRGAFF. The whole variable domain, remainder taken from reference TRBV14 and TRBJ1-1, is EAGVTQFPSHSVIEKGQTVTLRCDPISGHDNLYWYRRVMGKEIKFLLHFVKESKQDESGMPNNRFLAERTGGTYSTLKVQPAELEDSGVYFCASSQGTSRGAFFGQGTRLTVV.

This clonotype came up a few times. The V and J genes are TRBV11-2 and TRBJ2-1; TRBD2 matches 8 bases. From germline, CDR1 is SGHAT and CDR2 FQNNGV. CDR3 size: 15 residues. The trim removed 2 bases at V and 4 bases at J, leaving 4 bases unmatched. As DNA, the CDR3 is TGTGCCAGCAGCTTAACTAGCGGAGAGTACAATGAGCAGTTCTTC. This codes for CASSLTSGEYNEQFF.

This clonotype was observed a handful of times. This rearrangement joins TRBV19 to TRBJ1-4; D is unclear. Trimming cost V 3 bases and J 4 bases, with 12 bases left between them. The CDR3 extends over 15 amino acids. In germline, CDR1 is LNHDA, CDR2 SQIVND (reference sequence). The CDR3 protein is CASSIRQDGNEKLFF. The CDR3 region has the DNA TGTGCCAGTAGTATCCGGCAGGACGGTAATGAAAAACTGTTTTTT.

Many counts were recorded for this clonotype. The genes are TRBV7-7 and TRBJ2-5; D could derive from TRBD1 or TRBD2 (5 bases each). The CDR3 is 13 residues long. Trimming stripped 1 base from V and 6 bases from J, with 9 bases between. Looked up from germline, CDR1 is SSHAT and CDR2 is FNYEAQ (reference sequence). CDR3 region: CASSLEGPKTQYF. The CDR3 DNA reads TGTGCCAGCAGCTTAGAGGGACCAAAGACCCAGTACTTC.

The V gene is TRBV5-6, the J gene TRBJ1-6; 7 bases align to TRBD1. This CDR3 is 18 amino acids long. The germline CDR1 and CDR2 sequences are SGHDT and YYEEEE. Trimming at V came to 2 bases and at J to 0 bases, leaving 8 bases not matched to a gene. CDR3 in DNA: TGTGCCAGCAGCTTCGGCAGGGGGGGCAGCTCCTATAATTCACCCCTCCACTTT. It translates to CASSFGRGGSSYNSPLHF.

This clonotype has ten or more counts. The rearrangement uses TRBV12-3 or TRBV12-4 and TRBJ2-5, with 8 bases identical to TRBD1. Trimming cost V 6 bases and J 2 bases; bases outside gene matches: 5. CDR3 length equals 14 residues. CDR3: CASRGQGIQETQYF. In DNA, the CDR3 is TGTGCCAGCAGAGGACAGGGAATACAAGAGACCCAGTACTTC.

The chain has TRBV27 and TRBJ2-7; D call uncertain. CDR1 and CDR2 (germline): MNHEY, SMNVEV (reference sequence). This CDR3 spans 13 amino acids. Trimming took 1 base from V and 5 from J, leaving 9 bases between them. CDR3 in amino acids: CASSLWYGHEQYF. DNA for the CDR3: TGTGCCAGCAGTTTATGGTACGGCCACGAGCAGTACTTC.

This clonotype was picked up a small number of times. The chain is built from TRBV2 and TRBJ1-2; D unclear. The CDR3 runs to 13 residues. CDR1 and CDR2 from the germline V gene are SNHLY and FYNNEI. V was cut by 8 bases and J by 0 bases, with 10 bases left in between. The CDR3 sequence: CASPPGANYGYTF. The CDR3, as DNA: TGTGCCAGCCCTCCCGGGGCTAACTATGGCTACACCTTC.

The rearrangement links TRBV29-1 to TRBJ2-1; no firm D call. The CDR3 contains 11 residues. V was trimmed by 4 bases and J by 9 bases, leaving 10 bases between them. The germline V gene has CDR1 SQVTM and CDR2 ANQGSEA. The CDR3 bases are TGCAGCGTTGGAATCTGGGGTGAGCAGTTCTTC. Translation: CSVGIWGEQFF.

This clonotype was seen only a few times. The V gene is TRBV4-3, the J gene TRBJ1-1; TRBD1 matches at 7 bases. The CDR3 runs to 15 residues. J gave up 4 bases and V 1 base, and 6 bases lay outside the gene matches. CDR1 is LGHNA, CDR2 YSLEER, per germline. This CDR3 is CASSQALAGGTEAFF. CDR3 nucleotide sequence: TGCGCCAGCAGCCAAGCCCTTGCAGGGGGCACTGAAGCTTTCTTT.